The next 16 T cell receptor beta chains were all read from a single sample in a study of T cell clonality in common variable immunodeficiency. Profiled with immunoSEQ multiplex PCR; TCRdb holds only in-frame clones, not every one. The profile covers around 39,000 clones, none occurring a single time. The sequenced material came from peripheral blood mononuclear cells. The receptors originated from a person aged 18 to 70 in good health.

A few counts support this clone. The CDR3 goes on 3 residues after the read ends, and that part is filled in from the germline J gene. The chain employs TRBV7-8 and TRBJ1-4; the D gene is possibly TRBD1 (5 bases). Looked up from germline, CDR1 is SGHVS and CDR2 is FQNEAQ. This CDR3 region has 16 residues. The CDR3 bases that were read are TGTGCCAGCAGCTTACCGGCGGGACTTGGGGATTCACCA. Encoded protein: CASSLPAGLGDSP. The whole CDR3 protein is CASSLPAGLGDSPLFF.

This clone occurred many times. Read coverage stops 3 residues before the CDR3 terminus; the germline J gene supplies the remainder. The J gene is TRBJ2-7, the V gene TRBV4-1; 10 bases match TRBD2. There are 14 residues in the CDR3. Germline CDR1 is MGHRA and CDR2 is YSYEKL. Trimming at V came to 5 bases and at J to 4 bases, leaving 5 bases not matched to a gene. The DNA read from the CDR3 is TGCGCCAGCAGCGCCGATAGCGGGAGGTACGAG. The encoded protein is CASSADSGRYE. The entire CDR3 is CASSADSGRYEQYF.

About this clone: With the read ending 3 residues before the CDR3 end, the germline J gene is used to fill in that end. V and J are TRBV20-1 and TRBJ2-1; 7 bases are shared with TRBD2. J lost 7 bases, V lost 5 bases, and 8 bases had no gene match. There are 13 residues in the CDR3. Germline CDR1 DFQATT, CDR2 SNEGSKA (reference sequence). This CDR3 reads CSAYRPGGNEQFF. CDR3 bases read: TGCAGTGCTTACCGACCCGGGGGGAATGAG.

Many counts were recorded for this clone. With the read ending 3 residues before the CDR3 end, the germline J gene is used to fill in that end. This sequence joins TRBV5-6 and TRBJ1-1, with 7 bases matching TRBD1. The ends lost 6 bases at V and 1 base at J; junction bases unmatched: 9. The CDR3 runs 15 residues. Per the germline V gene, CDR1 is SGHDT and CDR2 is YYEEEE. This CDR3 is CASNSVRDRNTEAFF. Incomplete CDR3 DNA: TGTGCCAGCAACTCTGTCCGGGACAGGAACACTGAA.

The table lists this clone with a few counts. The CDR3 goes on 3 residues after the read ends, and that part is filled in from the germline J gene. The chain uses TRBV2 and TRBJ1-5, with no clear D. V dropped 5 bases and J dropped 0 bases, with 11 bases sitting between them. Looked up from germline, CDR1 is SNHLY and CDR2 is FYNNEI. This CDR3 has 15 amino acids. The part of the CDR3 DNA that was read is TGTGCCAGCAGTAGAGGCTCTGGTAGCAATCAGCCC. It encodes CASSRGSGSNQP. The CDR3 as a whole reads CASSRGSGSNQPQHF. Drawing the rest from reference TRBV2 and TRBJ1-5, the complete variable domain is EPEVTQTPSHQVTQMGQEVILRCVPISNHLYFYWYRQILGQKVEFLVSFYNNEISEKSEIFDDQFSVERPDGSNFTLKIRSTKLEDSAMYFCASSRGSGSNQPQHFGDGTRLSIL.

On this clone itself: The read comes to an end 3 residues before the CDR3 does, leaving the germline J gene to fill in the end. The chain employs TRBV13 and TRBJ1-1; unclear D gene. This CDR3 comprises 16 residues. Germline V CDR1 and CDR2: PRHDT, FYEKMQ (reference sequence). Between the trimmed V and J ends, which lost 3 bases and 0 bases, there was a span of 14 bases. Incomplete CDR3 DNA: TGTGCCAGCAGCTTCTTTTGGCACACCATGAACACTGAA. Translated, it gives CASSFFWHTMNTE. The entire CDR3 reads CASSFFWHTMNTEAFF. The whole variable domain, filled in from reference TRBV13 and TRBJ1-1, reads AAGVIQSPRHLIKEKRETATLKCYPIPRHDTVYWYQQGPGQDPQFLISFYEKMQSDKGSIPDRFSAQQFSDYHSELNMSSLELGDSALYFCASSFFWHTMNTEAFFGQGTRLTVV.

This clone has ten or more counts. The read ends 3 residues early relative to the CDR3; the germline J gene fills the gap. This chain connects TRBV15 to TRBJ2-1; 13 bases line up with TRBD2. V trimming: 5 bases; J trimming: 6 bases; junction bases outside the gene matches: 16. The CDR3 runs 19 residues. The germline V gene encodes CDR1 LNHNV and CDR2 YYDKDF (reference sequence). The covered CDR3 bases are TGTGCCACCAGCGGGCGCCTAGGACTAGCGGGAGTTGCCTTCAATGAG. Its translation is CATSGRLGLAGVAFNE. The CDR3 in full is CATSGRLGLAGVAFNEQFF.

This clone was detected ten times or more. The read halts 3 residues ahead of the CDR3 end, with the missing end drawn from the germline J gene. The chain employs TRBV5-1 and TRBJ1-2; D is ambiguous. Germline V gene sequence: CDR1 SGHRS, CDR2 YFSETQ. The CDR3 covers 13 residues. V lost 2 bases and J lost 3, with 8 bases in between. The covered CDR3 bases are TGCGCCAGCAGCTTTAGGGTCGACTATGGC. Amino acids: CASSFRVDYG. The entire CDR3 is CASSFRVDYGYTF.

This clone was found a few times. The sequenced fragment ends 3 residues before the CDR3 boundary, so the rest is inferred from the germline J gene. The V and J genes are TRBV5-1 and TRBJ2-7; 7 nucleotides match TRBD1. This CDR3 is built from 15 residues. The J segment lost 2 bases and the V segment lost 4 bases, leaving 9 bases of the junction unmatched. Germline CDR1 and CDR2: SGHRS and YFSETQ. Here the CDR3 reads CASSVFRDSAYEQYF. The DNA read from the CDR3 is TGCGCCAGCAGCGTGTTTCGGGACAGTGCCTACGAG.

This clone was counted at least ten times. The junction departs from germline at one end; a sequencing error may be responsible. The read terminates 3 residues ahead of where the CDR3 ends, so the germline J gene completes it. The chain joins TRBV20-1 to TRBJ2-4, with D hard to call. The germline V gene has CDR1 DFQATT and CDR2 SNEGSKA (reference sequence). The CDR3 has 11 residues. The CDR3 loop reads CSASQKSIQYF. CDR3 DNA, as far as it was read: TGCAGTGCTAGTCAGAAAAGCATT.

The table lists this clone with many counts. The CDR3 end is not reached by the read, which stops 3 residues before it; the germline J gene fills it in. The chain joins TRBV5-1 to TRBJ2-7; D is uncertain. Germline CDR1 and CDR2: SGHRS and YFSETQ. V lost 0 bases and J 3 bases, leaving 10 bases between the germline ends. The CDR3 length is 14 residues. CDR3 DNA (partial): TGCGCCAGCAGCTTGGATCCTAGTGGCTACGAG. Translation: CASSLDPSGYE. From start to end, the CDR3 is CASSLDPSGYEQYF.

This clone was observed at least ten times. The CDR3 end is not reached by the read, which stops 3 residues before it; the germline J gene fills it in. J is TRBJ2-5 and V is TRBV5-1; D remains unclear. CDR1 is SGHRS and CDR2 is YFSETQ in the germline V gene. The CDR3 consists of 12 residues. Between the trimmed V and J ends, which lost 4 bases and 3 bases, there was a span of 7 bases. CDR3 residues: CASSPQEETQYF. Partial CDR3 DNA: TGCGCCAGCAGCCCCCAGGAAGAGACC.

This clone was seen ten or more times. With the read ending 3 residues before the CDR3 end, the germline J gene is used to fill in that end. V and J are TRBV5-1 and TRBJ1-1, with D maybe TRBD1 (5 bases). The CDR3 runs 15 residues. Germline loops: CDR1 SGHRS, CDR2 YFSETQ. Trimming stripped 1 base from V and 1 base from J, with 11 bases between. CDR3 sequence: CASSLSDSRNTEAFF. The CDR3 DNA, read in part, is TGCGCCAGCAGCTTGTCCGACAGCCGGAACACTGAA.

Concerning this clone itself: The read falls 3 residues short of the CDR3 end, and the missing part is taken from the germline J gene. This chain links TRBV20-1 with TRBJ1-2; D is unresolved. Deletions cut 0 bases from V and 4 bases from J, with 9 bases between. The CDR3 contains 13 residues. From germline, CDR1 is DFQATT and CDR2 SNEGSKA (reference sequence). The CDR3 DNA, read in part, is TGCAGTGCTAGAGAGGGCCATCCCTATGGC. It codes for CSAREGHPYG. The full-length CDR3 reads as CSAREGHPYGYTF.

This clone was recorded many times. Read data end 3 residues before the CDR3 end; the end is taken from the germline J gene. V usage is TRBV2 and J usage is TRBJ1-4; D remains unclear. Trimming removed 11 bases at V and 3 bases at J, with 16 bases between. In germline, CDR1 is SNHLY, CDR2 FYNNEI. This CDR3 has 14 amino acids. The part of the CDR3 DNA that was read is TGTGCCGGGCGAGAGGGTGAGGCTAATGAAAAA. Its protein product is CAGREGEANEK. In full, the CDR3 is CAGREGEANEKLFF. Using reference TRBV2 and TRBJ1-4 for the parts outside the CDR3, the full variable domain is EPEVTQTPSHQVTQMGQEVILRCVPISNHLYFYWYRQILGQKVEFLVSFYNNEISEKSEIFDDQFSVERPDGSNFTLKIRSTKLEDSAMYFCAGREGEANEKLFFGSGTQLSVL.

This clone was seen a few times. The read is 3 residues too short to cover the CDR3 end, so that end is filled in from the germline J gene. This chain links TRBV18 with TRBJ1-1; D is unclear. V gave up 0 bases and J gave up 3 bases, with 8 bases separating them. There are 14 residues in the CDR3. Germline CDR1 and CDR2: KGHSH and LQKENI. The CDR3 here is CASSPPHRDTEAFF. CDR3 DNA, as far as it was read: TGTGCCAGCTCACCACCACATAGGGACACTGAA.